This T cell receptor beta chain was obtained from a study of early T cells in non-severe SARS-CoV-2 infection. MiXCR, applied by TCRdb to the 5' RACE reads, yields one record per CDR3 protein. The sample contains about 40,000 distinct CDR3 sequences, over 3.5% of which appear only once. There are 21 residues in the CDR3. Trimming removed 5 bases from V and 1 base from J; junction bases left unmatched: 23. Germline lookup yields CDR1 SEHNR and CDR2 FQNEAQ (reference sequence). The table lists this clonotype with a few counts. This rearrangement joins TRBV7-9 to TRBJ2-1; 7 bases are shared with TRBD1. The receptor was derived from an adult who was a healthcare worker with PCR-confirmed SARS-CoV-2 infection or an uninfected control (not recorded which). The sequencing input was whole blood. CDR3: CASSQPPWRTDREISYNEQFF. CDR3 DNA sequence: TGTGCCAGCAGCCAACCCCCTTGGCGTACTGACAGGGAGATTTCCTACAATGAGCAGTTCTTC.